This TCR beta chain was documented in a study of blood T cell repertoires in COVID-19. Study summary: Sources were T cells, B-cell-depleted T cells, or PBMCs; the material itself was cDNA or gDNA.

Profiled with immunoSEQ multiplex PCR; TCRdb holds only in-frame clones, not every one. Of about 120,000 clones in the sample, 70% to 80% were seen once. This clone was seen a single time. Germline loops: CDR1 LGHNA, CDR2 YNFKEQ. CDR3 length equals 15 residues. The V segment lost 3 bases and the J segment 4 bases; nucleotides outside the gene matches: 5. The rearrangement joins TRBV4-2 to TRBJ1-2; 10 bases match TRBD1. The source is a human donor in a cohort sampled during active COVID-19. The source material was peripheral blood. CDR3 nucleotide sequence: TGTGCCAGCAGCCACCAGGGACAGGGGCCCTATGGCTACACCTTC. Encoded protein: CASSHQGQGPYGYTF.